What follows are 6 T cell receptor beta chains derived from one specimen sequenced in a study of T cells in Graves' hyperthyroidism and ophthalmopathy. What was amplified from RNA transcripts were TCR beta CDR3 regions. Carried out on the TCR CDR3, a first-round RT-PCR used the HTBI primer set. A single record per CDR3 protein comes from TCRdb applying MiXCR to the multiplex PCR reads. Counted here are about 720,000 distinct CDR3 sequences, approximately 16% occurring once; the ten biggest clones make up around 8%. Source material: blood. The receptor set was obtained from a young man with Graves' hyperthyroidism.

The chain carries TRBV3-1 and TRBJ2-5; 7 positions match TRBD1. The CDR3 length is 13 residues. CDR1 and CDR2 (germline): LGHDT, YNNKEL (reference sequence). J was trimmed by 7 bases and V by 5 bases; bases with no gene match: 7. The CDR3 DNA sequence: TGTGCCAGCAGCACGGGACAGCGATGGACCCAGTACTTC. Protein product: CASSTGQRWTQYF.

This clonotype has ten or more counts. The rearrangement joins TRBV11-2 to TRBJ2-5, with D possibly TRBD2 on 5 matching bases. The CDR3 covers 13 residues. Trimming left V 5 bases short and J 3 bases short, with 10 bases between. Per the germline V gene, CDR1 is SGHAT and CDR2 is FQNNGV. The CDR3 reads CASSPWRKETQYF. CDR3 sequence (DNA): TGTGCCAGCAGCCCGTGGAGGAAAGAGACCCAGTACTTC.

The sample holds a few counts of this clonotype. The V gene is TRBV20-1, the J gene TRBJ2-1; D is perhaps TRBD1 or TRBD2 (5 bases each). V dropped 7 bases and J dropped 4 bases, with 20 bases sitting between them. The germline gives CDR1 DFQATT, CDR2 SNEGSKA (reference sequence). The CDR3 has 15 amino acids. CDR3 region: CSGWGAGTPYNEQFF. CDR3 coding DNA: TGCAGTGGCTGGGGAGCCGGGACGCCGTACAATGAGCAGTTCTTC.

This clonotype was counted only a few times. The rearrangement uses TRBV5-1 and TRBJ2-1; D is unresolved. Germline V CDR1 and CDR2: SGHRS, YFSETQ. With 3 bases removed from V and 10 bases from J, the gap between germline ends came to 11 bases. The CDR3 totals 12 residues. The CDR3 is CASSSPIAEQFF. In nucleotides, the CDR3 is TGCGCCAGCAGCTCCCCGATAGCAGAGCAGTTCTTC. Together with reference TRBV5-1 and TRBJ2-1, the CDR3 gives the full variable domain: KAGVTQTPRYLIKTRGQQVTLSCSPISGHRSVSWYQQTPGQGLQFLFEYFSETQRNKGNFPGRFSGRQFSNSRSEMNVSTLELGDSALYLCASSSPIAEQFFGPGTRLTVL.

This clonotype was recorded a few times. The chain combines TRBV25-1 with TRBJ2-7; 7 nucleotides line up with TRBD1. Per the germline V gene, CDR1 is MGHDK and CDR2 is SYGVNS. The CDR3 contains 14 residues. V gave up 3 bases and J gave up 6 bases; unmatched junction bases: 8. CDR3 amino acids: CASSDFRGRGEQYF. The CDR3 bases are TGTGCCAGCAGTGATTTTAGGGGGCGAGGCGAGCAGTACTTC.

This clonotype was seen a handful of times. This sequence joins TRBV4-3 and TRBJ2-7; D remains ambiguous. Germline values: CDR1 LGHNA, CDR2 YSLEER. The germline V and J ends were trimmed by 0 bases and 4 bases, with 7 bases remaining between them. The CDR3 runs 13 residues. The CDR3 sequence: CASSQEISYEQYF. The DNA of the CDR3 is TGCGCCAGCAGCCAAGAAATCAGTTACGAGCAGTACTTC.